The T cell receptor (beta chain) under discussion was sequenced for a study of T cell responses to AZD1222 COVID-19 vaccine. The CDR3 has 15 residues. CDR1 and CDR2 (germline): LGHDT, YNNKEL (reference sequence). V shed 1 base and J 7 bases; nucleotides not matched to a gene: 9. Clones were read by immunoSEQ multiplex PCR, and TCRdb kept only the in-frame ones, dropping some. The sample records about 120,000 clones, about nine tenths being singletons. This clone was recorded only once. The J gene is TRBJ1-2, the V gene TRBV3-1 (or the pseudogene TRBV3-2); 7 bases line up with TRBD1. The clonotype comes from an adult in good health. This specimen consisted of peripheral blood, obtained on day 0 of AZD1222 vaccination. CDR3 bases: TGTGCCAGCAGCCAAGTAATAGGGGGCAATCGTGGCTACACCTTC. Translating gives CASSQVIGGNRGYTF.